This T cell receptor (beta chain) was retrieved from a study of T-cell reconstitution after alpha-beta-depleted transplantation in children (dated by TCRdb to between 2015 and 2016). The study in broad terms: Using TCR repertoire profiling, the study followed T-cell immune reconstitution in a quantitative way in children after TCRalphabeta/CD19-depleted allogeneic hematopoietic cell transplantation.

Comments on this clonotype: This clone's antigen is unknown. No quality values exist for individual bases; no much larger clone is one base distant.

The CDR3, cysteine through phenylalanine, is 11 amino acids long. Left in the record is the CDR3 DNA by itself, 33 bases read in frame from the first base. CDR1 and CDR2 (SGHTA, FQGNSA) derive from the germline V gene. At the junction V is shortened by 5 bases and J by 11 bases, with 12 bases in between. The method was PCR. The listed sequencing device is Illumina HiSeq 2500. TCR library preparation used molecular barcoding, with unique molecular identifiers applied to normalize quantification of the TCRbeta repertoire. TCRdb trimmed the raw reads at Q25, called clones with MiXCR and kept productive beta chains. When rows share a CDR3 protein, they turn into one entry using the most common DNA and genes. Within this sample are 300,000 to 400,000 distinct CDR3 sequences, with less than 15% of them counted one time only. Of the sample, 3.5% to 4.5% falls within the top ten clones.

The sequenced sample was PBMCs, obtained from the stem cell graft. In this chain, TRBV7-2 is recombined with TRBJ1-1; no confident D gene assignment can be made. The origin of this receptor is a human donor who donated a stem cell graft to a child with Fanconi anemia. The nucleotide sequence reads as follows: TGTGCCAGCAGCCTGAGCCGGCTGGCTTTCTTT. Its protein reads: CASSLSRLAFF.